A selection of T cell receptor beta chains follows, all from one sample in a study of control samples from healthy donors and cancer patients. Profiled with immunoSEQ multiplex PCR; TCRdb holds only in-frame clones, not every one. The sample contains approximately 150,000 clones, roughly 90% of which appear only once. Sequenced sample: PBMCs. The source is a man aged 50 to 60 with head and neck cancer. Each CDR3 is given with its conserved first and last residue. The order of the fields is J gene, clone size, V gene, D gene, CDR3 protein, CDR3 DNA. The D gene is left open where the match is weak. The size of a clone is reported for some rows only, either as once, few or many, or as a class for expanded clones.

>TRBJ1-5|.|TRBV7-2|.
CASSPVGGGQPQHF
TGTGCCAGCAGCCCAGTGGGGGGTGGTCAGCCCCAGCATTTT
>TRBJ2-3|.|TRBV7-2|.
CASSTPRWADTQYF
TGTGCCAGCAGCACCCCTAGGTGGGCAGATACGCAGTATTTT
>TRBJ1-2|.|TRBV9|.
CASSQGNGYTF
TGTGCCAGCAGCCAGGGAAATGGCTACACCTTC
>TRBJ1-2|.|TRBV6-5|TRBD1
CASSRDSYGYTF
TGTGCCAGCAGTAGGGACAGCTATGGCTACACCTTC
>TRBJ2-1|.|TRBV19|TRBD2
CASSPSLGSGRAGPGEQFF
TGTGCCAGTAGTCCAAGTTTAGGGAGCGGGAGGGCCGGACCCGGTGAGCAGTTCTTC
>TRBJ2-5|.|TRBV9|.
CASSGGGVRETQYF
TGTGCCAGCAGCGGAGGAGGAGTTAGGGAGACCCAGTACTTC
>TRBJ1-1|.|TRBV30|.
CAWIPGMNTEAFF
TGTGCCTGGATACCTGGCATGAACACTGAAGCTTTCTTT
>TRBJ2-7|.|TRBV5-1|.
CASSLAAGTSYEQYF
TGCGCCAGCAGCTTGGCTGCAGGGACTTCCTACGAGCAGTACTTC
>TRBJ1-1|.|TRBV29-1|.
CSAATGNTEAFF
TGCAGCGCTGCAACAGGTAACACTGAAGCTTTCTTT
>TRBJ2-5|.|TRBV13|.
CASSTSGYKGVGETQYF
TGTGCCAGCAGCACCTCCGGCTACAAAGGGGTCGGTGAGACCCAGTACTTC
>TRBJ2-7|.|TRBV30|TRBD2
CAWTGGTYEQYF
TGTGCCTGGACGGGGGGGACCTACGAGCAGTACTTC
>TRBJ2-7|.|TRBV7-9|.
CASTREPFYEQYF
TGTGCCAGCACGCGAGAACCCTTCTACGAGCAGTACTTC
>TRBJ2-7|.|TRBV24-1|TRBD1
CATSDHPGQGNYEQYF
TGTGCCACCAGTGATCACCCGGGACAGGGGAACTACGAGCAGTACTTC
>TRBJ1-1|.|TRBV6-5|.
CASRSGAEAFF
TGTGCCAGCCGTTCGGGGGCTGAAGCTTTCTTT
>TRBJ2-5|once|TRBV18|TRBD2
CASSPAREGPESRSDSETQYF
TGTGCCAGCTCACCCGCGAGGGAGGGGCCCGAATCGAGGTCCGATTCGGAGACCCAGTACTTC
>TRBJ1-1|.|TRBV27|.
CASRIREYMNTEAFF
TGTGCCAGCCGAATCCGCGAGTACATGAACACTGAAGCTTTCTTT
>TRBJ2-1|.|TRBV5-4|TRBD2
CASSLSSGGYNEQFF
TGTGCCAGCAGCTTGAGTAGCGGGGGCTACAATGAGCAGTTCTTC
>TRBJ2-7|.|TRBV7-2|TRBD2
CASSSLAGAPEQYF
TGTGCCAGCAGCTCCTTAGCGGGCGCCCCCGAGCAGTACTTC
>TRBJ1-5|.|TRBV6-5|TRBD1
CASGRTGDDQPQHF
TGTGCCAGCGGAAGGACAGGGGATGATCAGCCCCAGCATTTT
>TRBJ1-1|.|TRBV24-1|.
CATSDSDLNTEAFF
TGTGCCACCAGTGATTCCGACCTAAACACTGAAGCTTTCTTT
>TRBJ2-3|.|TRBV19|.
CASSLVEFSDTQYF
TGTGCCAGTAGTTTGGTGGAATTCTCAGATACGCAGTATTTT
>TRBJ1-1|.|TRBV6-5|.
CASDRGAPEAFF
TGTGCCAGCGATCGGGGGGCTCCTGAAGCTTTCTTT
>TRBJ1-1|.|TRBV7-9|.
CASILPWGVGTSEAFF
TGTGCCAGCATCCTCCCGTGGGGTGTGGGGACTTCGGAAGCTTTCTTT